Each of the 15 T cell receptor beta chains below was sequenced from the same sample in a study of T cells in Graves' hyperthyroidism and ophthalmopathy. TCR beta CDR3 region amplification was performed from RNA transcripts. TCR CDR3 underwent first-round RT-PCR with the HTBI primer set. From the multiplex PCR reads, TCRdb called clonotypes with MiXCR, one entry per CDR3 protein. This sample has around 350,000 distinct CDR3 sequences, with approximately 17% found just once. Sequencing was performed on blood. These receptors all stem from a woman aged 25 to 39 with Graves' hyperthyroidism that later progressed to Graves' ophthalmopathy.

This clonotype was seen ten or more times. The gene calls are TRBV6-1 and TRBJ2-7, with 10 positions matching TRBD2. In germline, CDR1 is MNHNS, CDR2 SASEGT. The CDR3 consists of 14 residues. The V gene end was trimmed by 5 bases and the J gene end by 3 bases; junction bases not matched to a gene: 4. CDR3 loop: CASSLGLANYEQYF. CDR3 sequence (DNA): TGTGCCAGCAGTTTGGGACTAGCGAACTACGAGCAGTACTTC.

At least ten counts were recorded for this clonotype. This chain links TRBV4-2 with TRBJ2-3; TRBD2 is a possible D gene (5 bases). Germline V gene sequence: CDR1 LGHNA, CDR2 YNFKEQ. CDR3 size: 15 residues. The V end was cut by 8 bases, the J end by 0 bases, with 15 bases between. CDR3: CASRPGSISTDTQYF. The CDR3 DNA is TGTGCCAGCCGTCCGGGAAGCATTAGCACAGATACGCAGTATTTT.

The rearrangement links TRBV30 to TRBJ1-2; a weak D match, TRBD1 (5 bases). Germline assignment: CDR1 GTSNPN and CDR2 SVGIG (reference sequence). CDR3 length equals 12 residues. Trimming stripped 0 bases from V and 5 bases from J, with 7 bases between. The CDR3 DNA follows: TGTGCCTGGAGTGTGACAGCGTATGGCTACACCTTC. It translates to CAWSVTAYGYTF.

Only a few counts were recorded for this clonotype. The DNA of the CDR3 is TGTGCCAGCAGCGAGGGGGGCAACGGGCCCCAGCATTTT. Translating it yields CASSEGGNGPQHF. The chain employs TRBV9 and TRBJ1-5; a possible D gene is TRBD1 (6 bases). Germline V lookup: CDR1 SGDLS, CDR2 YYNGEE. This CDR3 is 13 amino acids long. V was trimmed by 3 bases and J by 9 bases, leaving 13 bases between them. The full variable domain, rest sourced from reference TRBV9 and TRBJ1-5, is DSGVTQTPKHLITATGQRVTLRCSPRSGDLSVYWYQQSLDQGLQFLIQYYNGEERAKGNILERFSAQQFPDLHSELNLSSLELGDSALYFCASSEGGNGPQHFGDGTRLSIL.

This clonotype was observed many times. The chain employs TRBV5-1 and TRBJ2-5, with D unresolved. From germline, CDR1 is SGHRS and CDR2 YFSETQ. V was cut by 2 bases and J by 3 bases, with 5 bases left in between. The CDR3 spans 12 residues. The CDR3 DNA sequence: TGCGCCAGCAGCTTAGAGAAAGAGACCCAGTACTTC. Translation: CASSLEKETQYF. The variable domain in full, with the rest retrieved from reference TRBV5-1 and TRBJ2-5, is KAGVTQTPRYLIKTRGQQVTLSCSPISGHRSVSWYQQTPGQGLQFLFEYFSETQRNKGNFPGRFSGRQFSNSRSEMNVSTLELGDSALYLCASSLEKETQYFGPGTRLLVL.

The V and J genes are TRBV7-9 and TRBJ2-4, with D possibly TRBD2 on 6 matching bases. CDR1 and CDR2 from the germline V gene are SEHNR and FQNEAQ (reference sequence). V gave up 5 bases and J gave up 4 bases, with 15 bases separating them. The CDR3 length is 15 residues. The CDR3 sequence: CASSPAGTAKNIQYF. The CDR3 DNA is TGTGCCAGCAGCCCGGCGGGAACCGCGAAAAACATTCAGTACTTC.

Ten or more counts support this clonotype. This sequence joins TRBV29-1 and TRBJ2-1, with D possibly matching TRBD1 (6 bases). Germline V gives CDR1 SQVTM, CDR2 ANQGSEA. Trimming left V 5 bases short and J 0 bases short, with 20 bases between. This CDR3 comprises 17 residues. As DNA, the CDR3 is TGCAGCGTTCAACAGGGTCTGTCTACATACTCCTACAATGAGCAGTTCTTC. Translating it yields CSVQQGLSTYSYNEQFF.

The table lists this clonotype with a few counts. J is TRBJ1-1 and V is TRBV6-1; 7 nucleotides line up with TRBD1. The CDR3 runs 13 residues. V shed 6 bases and J 6 bases; nucleotides not matched to a gene: 7. Per the germline V gene, CDR1 is MNHNS and CDR2 is SASEGT. The CDR3 region has the DNA TGTGCCAGCAGAGAAACAGGGGCCCCTGAAGCTTTCTTT. This encodes CASRETGAPEAFF.

This clonotype was found many times. This rearrangement joins TRBV20-1 to TRBJ1-2; 7 positions match TRBD1. The ends lost 0 bases at V and 4 bases at J; junction bases unmatched: 11. The CDR3 is 16 residues long. Germline CDR1 and CDR2: DFQATT and SNEGSKA (reference sequence). The CDR3 DNA follows: TGCAGTGCTAGAGACCAGAGGGGACAGAACCGCTATGGCTACACCTTC. It codes for CSARDQRGQNRYGYTF.

This clonotype was observed at least ten times. The V and J genes are TRBV28 and TRBJ2-6, with TRBD2 matching over 11 bases. V was pared by 6 bases and J by 2 bases, with 18 bases of the junction left unmatched. The germline CDR1 and CDR2 sequences are MDHEN and SYDVKM. The CDR3 sequence is 21 residues long. CDR3 residues: CASSPGLAGLIRLTGANVLTF. For the CDR3, the DNA is TGTGCCAGCAGCCCCGGACTAGCGGGTCTCATCCGGCTTACTGGGGCCAACGTCCTGACTTTC.

This clonotype appeared a single time. Here the CDR3 DNA reads TGTGCCAGCAGGGTCGGAGGGGGCGGGAATCAGCCCCAGCATTTT. It yields the protein CASRVGGGGNQPQHF. V and J are TRBV2 and TRBJ1-5; 7 nucleotides line up with TRBD1. J lost 4 bases, V lost 6 bases, and 9 bases had no gene match. Germline CDR1 SNHLY, CDR2 FYNNEI. CDR3 length equals 15 residues.

J is TRBJ2-2 and V is TRBV11-3; D perhaps matches TRBD1 (5 bases). Germline V gives CDR1 SGHNT, CDR2 YENEEA. The CDR3 length is 13 residues. V was clipped by 2 bases and J by 6 bases, with 7 bases between them. CDR3 sequence reads: CASSLQGSGELFF. The CDR3 bases are TGTGCCAGCAGCTTACAGGGATCCGGGGAGCTGTTTTTT.

This clonotype appeared many times. The V gene is TRBV28, the J gene TRBJ2-2, with 7 nucleotides matching TRBD1. The CDR3 contains 15 residues. Germline trimming cut 4 bases from V and 4 bases from J; bases unmatched to any gene: 6. Germline V CDR1 and CDR2: MDHEN, SYDVKM. CDR3 region: CASSYRGPRTGELFF. The DNA of the CDR3 is TGTGCCAGCAGTTACAGGGGTCCCCGCACCGGGGAGCTGTTTTTT. The variable domain in full, completed from reference TRBV28 and TRBJ2-2, reads DVKVTQSSRYLVKRTGEKVFLECVQDMDHENMFWYRQDPGLGLRLIYFSYDVKMKEKGDIPEGYSVSREKKERFSLILESASTNQTSMYLCASSYRGPRTGELFFGEGSRLTVL.

This clonotype was detected ten times or more. The CDR3 DNA sequence: TGTGCCAGCAGTCCCAGGACGAACACTGAAGCTTTCTTT. Protein sequence: CASSPRTNTEAFF. The rearrangement uses TRBV6-1 and TRBJ1-1; the D is unclear. There are 13 residues in the CDR3. Per germline, CDR1 MNHNS and CDR2 SASEGT. The V end lost 5 bases, the J end lost 1 base, and 8 bases lay between the germline ends.

This clonotype was counted at least ten times. The chain links TRBV30 to TRBJ2-7; D unresolved. The germline V gene has CDR1 GTSNPN and CDR2 SVGIG (reference sequence). CDR3 length: 13 amino acids. The V gene lost 0 bases and the J gene lost 2 bases, with 8 bases spanning the gap. Here the CDR3 DNA reads TGTGCCTGGAGTGTCCAGGACCCCTACGAGCAGTACTTC. This sequence encodes CAWSVQDPYEQYF.